Reported below is one T cell receptor beta chain. What it binds is unknown. As to treatment: oral pan-JAK inhibitor, 5-10 mg twice daily. The sample is drawn from a study of CD8+ T cells in alopecia areata. Overall study: Treated patients swallowed 5 to 10 mg of oral tofacitinib twice daily. After 6 to 18 months of tofacitinib, follow-up continued 6 months off drug.

Extraction of RNA preceded its reverse transcription into cDNA, which served as the sequencing template. The assay was immunoSEQ multiplex PCR, and TCRdb's table has in-frame clones only and misses some. The sample holds 100,000 to 150,000 clones, under 65% seen once. Whole-study findings and limits: On tofacitinib, scalp and blood still held many of the expanded lesional clones. Resident alphabeta T-cell populations of normal skin are likewise subject to sequencing in scalp samples.

V was trimmed by 11 bases and J by 5 bases, leaving 15 bases between them. CDR1 ENHRY and CDR2 SYGVKD come from the germline V gene. This CDR3 contains 12 residues. This TCR was recovered from a human donor with alopecia areata. The rearrangement links TRBV10-3 to TRBJ1-1; D is possibly TRBD1 (6 bases). Sample: CD4+ T cells sorted from blood, taken at week 4, from a patient treated with tofacitinib. For the CDR3, the DNA is TGTGCCTCCGGGGGGGCCTCAACTGAAGCTTTCTTT. This translates into CASGGASTEAFF.